A selection of T cell receptor beta chains follows, all from one sample in a study of cytomegalovirus exposure and HLA in healthy donors. Measured with immunoSEQ multiplex PCR; TCRdb has only the in-frame clones, and not every one. The table has some 150,000 clones, around 65% seen once. Sequencing input: PBMCs. The receptors were gathered from a woman under 40 in good health and CMV-seropositive. CDR3s include the opening cysteine and the closing phenylalanine or tryptophan. D genes are given only for firm matches. Expanded clones get a size class; other rows say once, few or many, or leave the size out.

>TRBJ2-7|-|-|TRBV27
TGTGCCAGCAGTCCCTCTATGGGGAGTGAGCTCTACGAGCAGTACTTC
CASSPSMGSELYEQYF
>TRBJ2-3|once|-|TRBV15
TGTGCCACCAGCAGCTTGTTTAGTGAGTCAGATACGCAGTATTTT
CATSSLFSESDTQYF
>TRBJ1-5|-|-|TRBV2
TGTGCCAGCAGGCCCCGCGAACCGGGTGTAGTGCCCCAGCATTTT
CASRPREPGVVPQHF
>TRBJ2-7|-|-|TRBV14
TGTGCCAGCAGCCGTTGGGGGCCGGGACCGTACGAGCAGTACTTC
CASSRWGPGPYEQYF
>TRBJ2-7|-|TRBD1|TRBV5-1
TGCGCCAGCAGCCAGGGACAGGGGACCGAGCAGTACTTC
CASSQGQGTEQYF
>TRBJ1-5|-|-|TRBV6-5
TGTGCCAGCAGTTACCTCCCAGGGGGCAATCAGCCCCAGCATTTT
CASSYLPGGNQPQHF
>TRBJ2-3|-|TRBD2|TRBV7-9
TGTGCCAGCAGCCGACTAGCGGGGGGACTAGAGGGGGATACGCAGTATTTT
CASSRLAGGLEGDTQYF
>TRBJ2-5|-|-|TRBV6-5
TGTGCCAGCAGTTACCTGGCAGGTCAAGAGACCCAGTACTTC
CASSYLAGQETQYF
>TRBJ1-2|-|TRBD1|TRBV9
TGTGCCAGCAGCCGACGTGGGACAGGCTATGGCTACACCTTC
CASSRRGTGYGYTF
>TRBJ1-4|-|TRBD1|TRBV10-1
TGCGCCAGCAGTGAGTCCGCGACAGGGATCGAAAAACTGTTTTTT
CASSESATGIEKLFF
>TRBJ2-1|-|-|TRBV10-3
TGTGCCATCGACGCGGGCAAAGACAATGAGCAGTTCTTC
CAIDAGKDNEQFF
>TRBJ2-1|few|-|TRBV13
TGTGCCAGCAGCTTAGGCCTACTAATCGGTGAGCAGTTCTTC
CASSLGLLIGEQFF
>TRBJ2-5|-|TRBD2|TRBV6-5
TGTGCCAGCAGTTACTTTCCTAGCGGGAGCCAAGAGACCCAGTACTTC
CASSYFPSGSQETQYF
>TRBJ2-7|-|-|TRBV5-5
TGTGCCAGCAGGGGGGGATACGAGCAGTACTTC
CASRGGYEQYF
>TRBJ2-7|-|TRBD1|TRBV29-1
TGCAGTGTGAAGGGACAGGTACACTCCTACGAGCAGTACTTC
CSVKGQVHSYEQYF
>TRBJ2-2|-|-|TRBV30
TGTGCCTGGAGTGTATATACAGGGATCGGGGAGCTGTTTTTT
CAWSVYTGIGELFF
>TRBJ2-3|-|-|TRBV6-4
TGTGCCAGCAGCATGACGGGGGGCCTAACAGATACGCAGTATTTT
CASSMTGGLTDTQYF
>TRBJ2-5|-|-|TRBV7-9
TGTGCCAGCAGCTTGGGGAGACAAACCACTGGGGAGACCCAGTACTTC
CASSLGRQTTGETQYF
>TRBJ2-5|-|-|TRBV11-2
TGTGCCAGCAGCCAGCGCGGTATCGGGACCCAGTACTTC
CASSQRGIGTQYF
>TRBJ2-7|-|TRBD1|TRBV2
TGTGCCAGCAGCTTGTTTTTCGGTGACAGGGCCTACGAGCAGTACTTC
CASSLFFGDRAYEQYF
>TRBJ1-1|few|-|TRBV27
TGTGCCAGCAGTTCCTCTAGGGGCTGGAGCACTGAAGCTTTCTTT
CASSSSRGWSTEAFF
>TRBJ2-7|few|-|TRBV5-4
TGTGCCAGCAGTTTGTCAGGCAGGGGATCAGGCGAGCAGTACTTC
CASSLSGRGSGEQYF
>TRBJ1-5|-|TRBD1|TRBV28
TGTGCCAGCAGTTTATTTTCGTTTGGGACAGTCAATAGCAATCAGCCCCAGCATTTT
CASSLFSFGTVNSNQPQHF
>TRBJ1-1|-|-|TRBV18
TGTGCCAGCTCACCAGTCAGGGTCACTGAAGCTTTCTTT
CASSPVRVTEAFF
>TRBJ2-1|-|TRBD2|TRBV30
TGTGCCTGGATTACAAGCGGTAGCGGGAGATTTGGCGAGCAGTTCTTC
CAWITSGSGRFGEQFF
>TRBJ1-2|once|-|TRBV12-2
TGTGCAAGTCGCTTAGGCGGGAGGGAAAAAGGCTACACCTTC
CASRLGGREKGYTF
>TRBJ1-2|once|-|TRBV5-1
TGCGCCAGCAGCGCTGAGACAGGAGCTAACTATGGCTACACCTTC
CASSAETGANYGYTF
>TRBJ1-2|-|TRBD1|TRBV28
TGTGCCAGCAGTTGGGGGACAGGGGTTAACTATGGCTACACCTTC
CASSWGTGVNYGYTF
>TRBJ1-2|once|-|TRBV6-5
TGTGCCAGCAGAAACCTAAACAGGGCTGATGGCTACACCTTC
CASRNLNRADGYTF
>TRBJ1-2|-|-|TRBV10-2
TGCGCCAGCAGGAAAGAACAGTATGGCTACACCTTC
CASRKEQYGYTF
>TRBJ1-1|-|-|TRBV19
TGTGCCAGTAGCTCATCCCCCTATACTGAAGCTTTCTTT
CASSSSPYTEAFF
>TRBJ1-1|-|TRBD1|TRBV19
TGTGCCAGTCCCCCAGATCGGACAGGGGATTTGTGGACTGAAGCTTTCTTT
CASPPDRTGDLWTEAFF
>TRBJ2-5|-|-|TRBV7-2
TGTGCCAGCGGCTGGACAGCGCTTGGGACCCAGTACTTC
CASGWTALGTQYF
>TRBJ2-3|few|-|TRBV9
TGTGCCAGCAGCCCTACAACCTATAGCGTAGATACGCAGTATTTT
CASSPTTYSVDTQYF
>TRBJ1-5|-|-|TRBV5-6
TGTGCCAGCAGCGGTACAGGTGGGGCCCAGCATTTT
CASSGTGGAQHF
>TRBJ1-2|few|TRBD1|TRBV6-5
TGTGCCAGCACGAAGGGGGCGGACTATGGCTACACCTTC
CASTKGADYGYTF
>TRBJ1-3|-|-|TRBV7-7
TGTGCCAGCAGCTTAGACACGGGAAACACCATATATTTT
CASSLDTGNTIYF
>TRBJ2-3|few|-|TRBV5-4
TGTGCCAGCAGCCCCTGGGGCAGCACAGATACGCAGTATTTT
CASSPWGSTDTQYF
>TRBJ1-3|once|-|TRBV27
TGTGCCAGCAGTTCTAGAACGACAGCCTCTGGAAACACCATATATTTT
CASSSRTTASGNTIYF
>TRBJ2-7|-|TRBD2|TRBV11-3
TGTGCCAGCAGCTTAGCAGGTCGCGGGGGTTCCTACGAGCAGTACTTC
CASSLAGRGGSYEQYF
>TRBJ1-2|-|-|TRBV28
TGTGCCAGCAGTTTGATCAGATCTAACTATGGCTACACCTTC
CASSLIRSNYGYTF
>TRBJ1-4|few|-|TRBV7-8
TGTGCCAGCAGCTTCCGGGGGGTAAATGAAAAACTGTTTTTT
CASSFRGVNEKLFF
>TRBJ2-7|-|TRBD2|TRBV7-6
TGTGCCAGCAGCCCGGTTGGACTAGCGGGAGGAACTGTCGGTTCCGAGCAGTACTTC
CASSPVGLAGGTVGSEQYF
>TRBJ1-2|-|-|TRBV21-1
TGTGCCAGCAGCACCCTGGACGGGGGGAATGGCTACACCTTC
CASSTLDGGNGYTF
>TRBJ1-2|-|-|TRBV16
TGTGCCAGCAGCCCCCAGGAAGTTGTTGATGGCTACACCTTC
CASSPQEVVDGYTF
>TRBJ2-3|-|-|TRBV4-2
TGTGCCAGCAGCCGAAGACGGGACTCCGGAGATACGCAGTATTTT
CASSRRRDSGDTQYF
>TRBJ1-2|-|TRBD1|TRBV7-3
TGTGCCAGCAGCCCGCAGGGACAGCTACTTGGAGGCTACACCTTC
CASSPQGQLLGGYTF
>TRBJ1-5|-|TRBD1|TRBV5-6
TGTGCCAGCAGCACCCTGGGACAGGGTAATCAGCCCCAGCATTTT
CASSTLGQGNQPQHF
>TRBJ2-7|-|TRBD1|TRBV5-1
TGCGCCAGCAGCTTTGGGACAGGGACGTACGAGCAGTACTTC
CASSFGTGTYEQYF
>TRBJ1-2|-|-|TRBV2
TGTGCCAGCAGTGGCTCGGGAGGGTATGGCTACACCTTC
CASSGSGGYGYTF
>TRBJ2-7|-|TRBD1|TRBV15
TGTGCCACCAGCAGAGTGACGACAGGGGCCTACGAGCAGTACTTC
CATSRVTTGAYEQYF
>TRBJ1-1|-|-|TRBV6-6
TGTGCCAGCAGTTACGGTCGCAGCGGGGGACACACTGAAGCTTTCTTT
CASSYGRSGGHTEAFF
>TRBJ1-2|once|TRBD1|TRBV2
TGTGCCAGCAGGACAGGGGGAAGGGGTGGCTACACCTTC
CASRTGGRGGYTF
>TRBJ1-2|-|-|TRBV14
TGTGCCAGCAGCCAAGTCAGGAACTATGGCTACACCTTC
CASSQVRNYGYTF
>TRBJ2-5|-|-|TRBV4-1
TGCGCCAGCAGCCAAGAAAGGAGGGCTAGCGACTTACAAGAGACCCAGTACTTC
CASSQERRASDLQETQYF
>TRBJ2-2|-|-|TRBV20-1
TGCAGTGCTATCTACTTCGGGGAGCTGTTTTTT
CSAIYFGELFF
>TRBJ2-3|-|-|TRBV7-9
TGTGCCAGCAGCCCTAGCGCCAGCACAGATACGCAGTATTTT
CASSPSASTDTQYF
>TRBJ1-5|-|TRBD1|TRBV28
TGTGCCAGCAGTTTACGACAGGGCCATCAGCCCCAGCATTTT
CASSLRQGHQPQHF